The 22 T cell receptor beta chains in this list originate from one sample, sequenced in a study of blood T cell repertoires in COVID-19. Data came from immunoSEQ multiplex PCR; TCRdb stores just in-frame clones and leaves some out. The top ten hold 4.2% of the sample, which has 250,000 or so clones, roughly 84% seen once. Sequences were obtained from peripheral blood. The source of these receptors is a man aged 55-75 years with acute or convalescent COVID-19.

This chain connects TRBV5-1 to TRBJ1-1, with D unclear. The CDR3 is made up of 16 amino acids. The germline CDR1 and CDR2 sequences are SGHRS and YFSETQ. V shed 2 bases and J shed 3 bases, with 17 bases lying between them. The chain's CDR3 is CASSFAEAWEDTEAFF. In nucleotides, the CDR3 is TGCGCCAGCAGCTTTGCTGAGGCGTGGGAGGACACTGAAGCTTTCTTT.

The chain has TRBV16 and TRBJ1-2; 8 nucleotides line up with TRBD1. There are 15 residues in the CDR3. Losses at the gene ends were 1 base for V and 6 bases for J; bases not matched to a gene: 7. Germline loops: CDR1 KGHSY, CDR2 FQNENV. CDR3 DNA: TGTGCCAGCAGCCAATACAGGACAGGGTTTGATGGCTACACCTTC. It translates to CASSQYRTGFDGYTF. Together with reference TRBV16 and TRBJ1-2, the CDR3 gives the full variable domain: GEEVAQTPKHLVRGEGQKAKLYCAPIKGHSYVFWYQQVLKNEFKFLISFQNENVFDETGMPKERFSAKCLPNSPCSLEIQATKLEDSAVYFCASSQYRTGFDGYTFGSGTRLTVV.

This clone was counted a single time. V usage is TRBV6-2 or TRBV6-3 and J usage is TRBJ2-7, with TRBD2 matching over 7 bases. The trim removed 0 bases at V and 5 bases at J, leaving 13 bases unmatched. The CDR3 contains 17 residues. Germline-derived CDR1 and CDR2 are MNHEY and SVGEGT. The CDR3 reads CASSYSIPTDGRDEQYF. CDR3 coding DNA: TGTGCCAGCAGTTACTCGATCCCGACGGATGGGAGGGACGAGCAGTACTTC.

The chain employs TRBV4-1 and TRBJ1-5; possibly TRBD1 for D (6 bases). Germline V gene sequence: CDR1 MGHRA, CDR2 YSYEKL. V lost 1 base and J 4 bases, leaving 20 bases between the germline ends. This CDR3 comprises 18 residues. The CDR3 is CASSQGWGGRITNQPQHF. In DNA, the CDR3 is TGCGCCAGCAGCCAAGGATGGGGGGGCCGGATTACAAATCAGCCCCAGCATTTT.

The chain is built from TRBV19 and TRBJ2-3; 14 bases align to TRBD2. CDR1 is LNHDA, CDR2 SQIVND, per germline (reference sequence). The CDR3 runs to 20 residues. The trim removed 5 bases at V and 4 bases at J, leaving 17 bases unmatched. CDR3 sequence: CASSPRTSGGPSGEADTQYF. CDR3 nucleotides: TGTGCCAGTAGTCCCCGGACTAGCGGGGGGCCATCAGGTGAGGCAGATACGCAGTATTTT. Filled out from reference TRBV19 and TRBJ2-3, the complete variable domain reads DGGITQSPKYLFRKEGQNVTLSCEQNLNHDAMYWYRQDPGQGLRLIYYSQIVNDFQKGDIAEGYSVSREKKESFPLTVTSAQKNPTAFYLCASSPRTSGGPSGEADTQYFGPGTRLTVL.

The chain is built from TRBV3-1 (or the pseudogene TRBV3-2) and TRBJ1-1; perhaps TRBD1 as D (5 bases). Germline loops: CDR1 LGHDT, CDR2 YNNKEL (reference sequence). This CDR3 comprises 14 residues. The V end lost 5 bases, the J end lost 5 bases, and 15 bases lay between the germline ends. The CDR3 sequence: CASSRKFQGTEAFF. The CDR3 DNA reads as TGTGCCAGCAGCAGAAAATTCCAGGGTACTGAAGCTTTCTTT.

V is TRBV14 and J is TRBJ2-7, with unresolved D. This CDR3 has 12 residues. Looked up from germline, CDR1 is SGHDN and CDR2 is FVKESK. Trimming cost V 1 base and J 3 bases, with 4 bases left between them. The CDR3 coding sequence is TGTGCCAGCAGCCAAGCCGGCTACGAGCAGTACTTC. Its protein is CASSQAGYEQYF.

This clone was observed a few times. The J gene is TRBJ1-3, the V gene TRBV5-1, with 7 nucleotides matching TRBD1. Trimming removed 0 bases from V and 0 bases from J; junction bases left unmatched: 6. The length of the CDR3 is 17 residues. CDR1 and CDR2 (germline): SGHRS, YFSETQ. The CDR3 spells CASSLEPGTVSGNTIYF. The CDR3 DNA sequence: TGCGCCAGCAGCTTGGAGCCAGGGACAGTCTCTGGAAACACCATATATTTT.

The chain carries TRBV2 and TRBJ2-1, with D perhaps matching TRBD2 (5 bases). Looked up from germline, CDR1 is SNHLY and CDR2 is FYNNEI. Trimming stripped 7 bases from V and 0 bases from J, with 10 bases between. This CDR3 is built from 14 residues. The CDR3 region has the DNA TGTGCCAGCAATCCGGGGTCCTCCTACAATGAGCAGTTCTTC. It yields the protein CASNPGSSYNEQFF.

This chain uses TRBV15 with TRBJ2-7; 7 nucleotides match TRBD1. Per germline, CDR1 LNHNV and CDR2 YYDKDF (reference sequence). This CDR3 comprises 14 residues. Trimming took 2 bases from V and 7 from J; bases not matched to a gene: 8. The CDR3 loop is CATSRLQTGLEQYF. The CDR3 coding sequence is TGTGCCACCAGCAGACTTCAGACAGGGCTTGAGCAGTACTTC.

In this sample, this clone turned up a few times. The CDR3 DNA follows: TGCAGTGCTAGCCAGTTATATGGCTACACCTTC. Translated, it gives CSASQLYGYTF. The chain uses TRBV20-1 and TRBJ1-2, with D uncertain. CDR1 and CDR2 from the germline V gene are DFQATT and SNEGSKA (reference sequence). Trimming took off 3 bases at V and 5 bases at J, with 7 bases between the two ends. The length of the CDR3 is 11 residues.

This chain joins TRBV30 and TRBJ1-6; the match to TRBD1 covers 12 bases. The germline V gene has CDR1 GTSNPN and CDR2 SVGIG (reference sequence). V dropped 3 bases and J dropped 9; count of bases not matched to a gene: 3. The CDR3 is made up of 14 amino acids. CDR3: CAWRGQGAGSPLHF. In DNA form, the CDR3 reads TGTGCCTGGAGGGGACAGGGGGCAGGTTCACCCCTCCACTTT.

The chain couples TRBV13 to TRBJ2-1, with D uncertain. The ends were cut back, 6 bases at V and 4 bases at J, with 16 bases in the middle. The germline V gene encodes CDR1 PRHDT and CDR2 FYEKMQ (reference sequence). The CDR3 spans 15 residues. The CDR3 loop reads CASRQMALQYNEQFF. CDR3 nucleotides: TGTGCCAGCAGACAAATGGCACTACAATACAATGAGCAGTTCTTC.

The chain uses TRBV9 and TRBJ2-1; tentative D call: TRBD2 (5 bases). From germline, CDR1 is SGDLS and CDR2 YYNGEE. This CDR3 is 14 amino acids long. V was cut by 3 bases and J by 3 bases, with 10 bases left in between. The CDR3 DNA sequence: TGTGCCAGCAGCGGATACCGGGGCTACAATGAGCAGTTCTTC. Its protein is CASSGYRGYNEQFF.

The CDR3 coding sequence is TGTGCCAGCAGCCTCCTTGGCCTGACAGGATTACAAGAGACCCAGTACTTC. This translates into CASSLLGLTGLQETQYF. The chain recombines TRBV5-6 with TRBJ2-5; D may be TRBD1 (6 bases). CDR1 and CDR2 (germline): SGHDT, YYEEEE. V lost 4 bases, J lost 2 bases, and 21 bases lay in between. The CDR3 contains 17 residues.

This clone occurred once. This chain joins TRBV11-2 and TRBJ2-2; D possibly corresponds to TRBD1 (5 bases). CDR3 length equals 12 residues. V lost 6 bases and J 4 bases, leaving 6 bases between the germline ends. Germline loops: CDR1 SGHAT, CDR2 FQNNGV. As DNA, the CDR3 is TGTGCCAGCAGTCAGGGCACCGGGGAGCTGTTTTTT. This codes for CASSQGTGELFF. Together with reference TRBV11-2 and TRBJ2-2, the CDR3 gives the full variable domain: EAGVAQSPRYKIIEKRQSVAFWCNPISGHATLYWYQQILGQGPKLLIQFQNNGVVDDSQLPKDRFSAERLKGVDSTLKIQPAKLEDSAVYLCASSQGTGELFFGEGSRLTVL.

The chain recombines TRBV3-1 (or the pseudogene TRBV3-2) with TRBJ2-7; weak D call: TRBD1 (5 bases). The CDR3 runs 15 residues. V shed 0 bases and J shed 6 bases, with 15 bases lying between them. Germline lookup yields CDR1 LGHDT and CDR2 YNNKEL (reference sequence). CDR3 DNA sequence: TGTGCCAGCAGCCAAGATTCCCAGGGTTTTGGCGAGCAGTACTTC. Its protein product is CASSQDSQGFGEQYF.

This clone was seen repeatedly, ten times or more. Other DNA sequences in the same sample also yield this CDR3. The chain has TRBV18 and TRBJ2-3, with 7 bases lining up with TRBD1. CDR3 size: 15 residues. Germline CDR1 KGHSH, CDR2 LQKENI. The junction had 10 bases not matched to a gene; V was cut back by 6 bases and J by 4 bases. CDR3 in amino acids: CASSPSTGMADTQYF. In nucleotides, the CDR3 is TGTGCCAGCTCCCCCTCGACAGGGATGGCAGATACGCAGTATTTT.

The chain joins TRBV6-5 to TRBJ2-7; possibly TRBD2 for D (6 bases). V was trimmed by 4 bases and J by 3 bases, leaving 10 bases between them. This CDR3 is 13 amino acids long. Germline V CDR1 and CDR2: MNHEY, SVGAGI. CDR3 nucleotides: TGTGCCAGCAGTTGGGGACTGAGCTACGAGCAGTACTTC. Protein: CASSWGLSYEQYF.

V and J are TRBV7-6 and TRBJ1-6; 8 bases are a match to TRBD1. The CDR3 has 16 residues. The V segment lost 2 bases and the J segment 8 bases; nucleotides outside the gene matches: 8. Per the germline V gene, CDR1 is SGHVS and CDR2 is FNYEAQ. CDR3 sequence reads: CASSLTTGGGDSPLHF. Here the CDR3 DNA reads TGTGCCAGCAGCTTAACTACAGGGGGTGGGGATTCACCCCTCCACTTT. The full variable domain, in which reference TRBV7-6 and TRBJ1-6 provide the parts outside the CDR3, is GAGVSQSPRYKVTKRGQDVALRCDPISGHVSLYWYRQALGQGPEFLTYFNYEAQQDKSGLPNDRFSAERPEGSISTLTIQRTEQRDSAMYRCASSLTTGGGDSPLHFGNGTRLTVT.

Within the sample, this clone is medium-sized (0.01 to 0.1%). V and J are TRBV9 and TRBJ2-2; D unclear. V lost 3 bases to trimming and J lost 5 bases, with 5 bases between them. There are 12 residues in the CDR3. Per germline, CDR1 SGDLS and CDR2 YYNGEE. The CDR3 reads CASSAVTGELFF. The CDR3, as DNA: TGTGCCAGCAGCGCGGTTACCGGGGAGCTGTTTTTT.

V usage is TRBV5-4 and J usage is TRBJ2-6, with D possibly being TRBD2 (5 bases). Germline CDR1 reads SGHNT; CDR2 reads YYREEE (reference sequence). V was trimmed by 2 bases and J by 0 bases, leaving 12 bases between them. This CDR3 has 17 residues. CDR3 sequence (DNA): TGTGCCAGCAGCTTTGGAGGACGGAGCTCTGGGGCCAACGTCCTGACTTTC. It specifies CASSFGGRSSGANVLTF.